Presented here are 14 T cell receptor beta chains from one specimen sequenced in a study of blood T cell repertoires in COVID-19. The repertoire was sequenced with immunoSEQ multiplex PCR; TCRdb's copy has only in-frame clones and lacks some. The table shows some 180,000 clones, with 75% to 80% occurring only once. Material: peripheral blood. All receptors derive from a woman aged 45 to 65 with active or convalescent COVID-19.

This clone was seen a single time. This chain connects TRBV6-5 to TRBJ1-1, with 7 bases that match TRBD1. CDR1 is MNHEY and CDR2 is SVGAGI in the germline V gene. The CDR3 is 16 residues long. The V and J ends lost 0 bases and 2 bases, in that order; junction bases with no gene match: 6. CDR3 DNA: TGTGCCAGCAGTTACTCAGGGAACAGGGGAAACACTGAAGCTTTCTTT. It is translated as CASSYSGNRGNTEAFF.

The CDR3 protein is CAWTPGVGYTF. The CDR3 coding sequence is TGTGCCTGGACCCCCGGGGTCGGCTACACCTTC. The genes are TRBV30 and TRBJ1-2; no clear D. This CDR3 is built from 11 residues. The germline CDR1 and CDR2 sequences are GTSNPN and SVGIG (reference sequence). Trimming stripped 4 bases from V and 8 bases from J, with 11 bases between.

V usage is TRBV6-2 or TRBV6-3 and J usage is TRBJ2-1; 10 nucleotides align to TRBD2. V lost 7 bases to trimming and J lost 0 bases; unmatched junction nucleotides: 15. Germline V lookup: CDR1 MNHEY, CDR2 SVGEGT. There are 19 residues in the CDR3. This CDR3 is CASTPVRRAGGSSYNEQFF. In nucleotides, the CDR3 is TGTGCCAGCACCCCGGTAAGGCGAGCGGGAGGGAGCTCCTACAATGAGCAGTTCTTC.

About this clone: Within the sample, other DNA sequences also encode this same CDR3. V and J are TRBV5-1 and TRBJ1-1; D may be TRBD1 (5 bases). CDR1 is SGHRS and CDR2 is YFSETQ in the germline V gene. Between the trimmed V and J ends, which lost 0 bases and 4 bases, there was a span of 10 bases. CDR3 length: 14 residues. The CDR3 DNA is TGCGCCAGCAGCTTGGTGGCAGGGTCCACTGAAGCTTTCTTT. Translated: CASSLVAGSTEAFF.

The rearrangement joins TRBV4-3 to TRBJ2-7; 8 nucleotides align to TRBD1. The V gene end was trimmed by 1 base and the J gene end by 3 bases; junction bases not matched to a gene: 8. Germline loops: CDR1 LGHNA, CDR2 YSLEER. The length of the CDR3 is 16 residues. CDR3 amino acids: CASSQVGTGGFYEQYF. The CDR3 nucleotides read TGCGCCAGCAGCCAAGTGGGGACAGGCGGCTTCTACGAGCAGTACTTC.

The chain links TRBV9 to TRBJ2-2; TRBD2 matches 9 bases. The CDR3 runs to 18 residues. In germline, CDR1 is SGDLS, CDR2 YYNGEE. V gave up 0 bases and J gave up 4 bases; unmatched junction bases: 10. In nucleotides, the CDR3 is TGTGCCAGCAGCGTAGGTATCGGGACTAGCTATATCACCGGGGAGCTGTTTTTT. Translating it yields CASSVGIGTSYITGELFF.

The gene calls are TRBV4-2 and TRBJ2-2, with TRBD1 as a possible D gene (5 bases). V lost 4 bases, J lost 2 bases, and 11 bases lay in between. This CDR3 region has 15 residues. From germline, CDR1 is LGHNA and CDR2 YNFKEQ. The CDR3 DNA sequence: TGTGCCAGCAGCCCAGGGATCTTAAACACCGGGGAGCTGTTTTTT. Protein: CASSPGILNTGELFF.

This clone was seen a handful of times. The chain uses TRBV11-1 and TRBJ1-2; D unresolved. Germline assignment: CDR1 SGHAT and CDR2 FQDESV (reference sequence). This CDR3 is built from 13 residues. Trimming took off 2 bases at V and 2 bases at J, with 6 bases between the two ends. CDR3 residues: CASSLTRNYGYTF. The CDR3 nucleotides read TGTGCCAGCAGCTTAACGAGGAACTATGGCTACACCTTC.

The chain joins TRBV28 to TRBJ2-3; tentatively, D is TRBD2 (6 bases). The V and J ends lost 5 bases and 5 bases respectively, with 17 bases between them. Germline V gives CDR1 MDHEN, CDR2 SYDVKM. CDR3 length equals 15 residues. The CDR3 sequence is CASSPPRRDLDTQYF. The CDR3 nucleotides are TGTGCCAGCAGTCCCCCGCGGCGGGACCTAGATACGCAGTATTTT.

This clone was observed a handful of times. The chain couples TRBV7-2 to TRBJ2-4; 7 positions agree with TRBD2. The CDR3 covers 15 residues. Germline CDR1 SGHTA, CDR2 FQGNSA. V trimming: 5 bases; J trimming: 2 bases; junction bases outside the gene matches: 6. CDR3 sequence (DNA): TGTGCCAGCAGCCCCGGGGGGTCGTCCAAAAACATTCAGTACTTC. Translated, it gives CASSPGGSSKNIQYF.

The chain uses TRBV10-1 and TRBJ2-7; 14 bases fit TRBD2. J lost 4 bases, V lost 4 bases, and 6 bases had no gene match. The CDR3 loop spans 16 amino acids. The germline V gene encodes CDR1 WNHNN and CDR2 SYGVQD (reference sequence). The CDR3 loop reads CASSGRTSGRNYEQYF. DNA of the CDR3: TGCGCCAGCAGTGGAAGGACTAGCGGGAGGAATTACGAGCAGTACTTC.

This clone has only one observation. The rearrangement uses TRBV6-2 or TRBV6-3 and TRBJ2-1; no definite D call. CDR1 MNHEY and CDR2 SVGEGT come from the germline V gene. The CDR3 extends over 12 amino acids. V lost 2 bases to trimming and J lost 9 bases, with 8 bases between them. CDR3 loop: CASSYGAIEQFF. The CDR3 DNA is TGTGCCAGCAGTTACGGTGCGATTGAGCAGTTCTTC.

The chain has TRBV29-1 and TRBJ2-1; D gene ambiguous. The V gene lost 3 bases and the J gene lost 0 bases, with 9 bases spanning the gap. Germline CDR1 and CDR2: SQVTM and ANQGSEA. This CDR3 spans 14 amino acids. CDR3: CSVDDTSSYNEQFF. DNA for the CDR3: TGCAGCGTTGATGACACGAGCTCCTACAATGAGCAGTTCTTC.

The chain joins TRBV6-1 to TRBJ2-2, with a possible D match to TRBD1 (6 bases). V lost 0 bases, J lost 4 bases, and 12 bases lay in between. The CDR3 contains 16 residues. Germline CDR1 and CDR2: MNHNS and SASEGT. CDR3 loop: CASSEAGARGTGELFF. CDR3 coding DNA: TGTGCCAGCAGTGAAGCGGGGGCCAGGGGCACCGGGGAGCTGTTTTTT.